This T cell receptor (beta chain) was identified during a study of T cells in Graves' hyperthyroidism and ophthalmopathy. A patient was excluded if there was uncontrolled infection, other autoimmune disease, pregnancy or lactation. This clonotype was seen at least ten times. The investigators amplified TCR beta CDR3 regions from RNA transcripts. Primed by the HTBI set, a first-round RT-PCR was run on the TCR CDR3. Each CDR3 protein is one row after TCRdb ran MiXCR on the multiplex PCR reads. The sample records 530,000 or so distinct CDR3 sequences, roughly a sixth being singletons. The origin of this receptor is a young woman with Graves' ophthalmopathy. The sequencing input was blood.

The CDR3 spells CAIENPAAGYTF. In nucleotides, the CDR3 is TGTGCCATCGAAAACCCCGCTGCGGGCTACACCTTC. V gene TRBV10-3 combines with J gene TRBJ1-2; D not certain. The CDR3 runs 12 residues. CDR1 and CDR2 from the germline V gene are ENHRY and SYGVKD. V lost 8 bases to trimming and J lost 8 bases, with 15 bases between them.